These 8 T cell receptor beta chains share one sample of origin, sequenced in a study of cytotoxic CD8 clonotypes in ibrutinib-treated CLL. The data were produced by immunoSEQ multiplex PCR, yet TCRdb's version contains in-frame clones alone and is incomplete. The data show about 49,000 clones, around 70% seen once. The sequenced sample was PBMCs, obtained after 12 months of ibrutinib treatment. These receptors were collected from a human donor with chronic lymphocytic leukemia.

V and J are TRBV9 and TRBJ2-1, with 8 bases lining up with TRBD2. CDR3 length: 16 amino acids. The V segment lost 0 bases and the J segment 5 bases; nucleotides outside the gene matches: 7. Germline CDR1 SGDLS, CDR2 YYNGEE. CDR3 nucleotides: TGTGCCAGCAGCGTAGTCCCGGGACTAGAGGACAATGAGCAGTTCTTC. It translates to CASSVVPGLEDNEQFF.

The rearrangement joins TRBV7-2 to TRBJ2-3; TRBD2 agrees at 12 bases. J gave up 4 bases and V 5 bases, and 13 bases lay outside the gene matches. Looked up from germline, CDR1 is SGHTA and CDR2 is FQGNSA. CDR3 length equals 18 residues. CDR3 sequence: CASSRPSGGAYFADTQYF. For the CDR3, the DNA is TGTGCCAGCAGCCGACCTAGCGGGGGGGCCTATTTTGCAGATACGCAGTATTTT.

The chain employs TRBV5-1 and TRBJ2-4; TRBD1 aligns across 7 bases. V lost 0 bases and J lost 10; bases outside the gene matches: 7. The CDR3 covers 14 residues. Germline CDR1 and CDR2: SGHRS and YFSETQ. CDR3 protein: CASSLVGQVKIQYF. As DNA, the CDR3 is TGCGCCAGCAGCTTGGTTGGACAGGTGAAGATTCAGTACTTC.

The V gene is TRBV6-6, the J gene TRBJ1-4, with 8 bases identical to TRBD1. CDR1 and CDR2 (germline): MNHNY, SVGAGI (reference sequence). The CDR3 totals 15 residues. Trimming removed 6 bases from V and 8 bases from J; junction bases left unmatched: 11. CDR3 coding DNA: TGTGCCAGCAGCGCGTCAGGGGGCGGTCCCGAAAAACTGTTTTTT. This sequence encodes CASSASGGGPEKLFF.

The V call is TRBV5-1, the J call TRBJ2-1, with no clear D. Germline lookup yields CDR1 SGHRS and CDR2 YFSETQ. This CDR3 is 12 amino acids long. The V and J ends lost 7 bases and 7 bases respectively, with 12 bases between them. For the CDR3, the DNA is TGCGCCAGCTTGAACCCCGGTAATGAGCAGTTCTTC. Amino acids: CASLNPGNEQFF.

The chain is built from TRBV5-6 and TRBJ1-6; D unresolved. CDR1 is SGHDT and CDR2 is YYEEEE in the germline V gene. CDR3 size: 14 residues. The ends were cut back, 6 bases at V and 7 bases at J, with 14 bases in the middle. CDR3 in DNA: TGTGCCAGCACCCTTAAGGGCCCGAATTCACCCCTCCACTTT. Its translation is CASTLKGPNSPLHF.

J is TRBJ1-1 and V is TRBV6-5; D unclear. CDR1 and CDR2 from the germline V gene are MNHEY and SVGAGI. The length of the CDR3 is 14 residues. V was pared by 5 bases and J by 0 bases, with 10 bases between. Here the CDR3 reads CASSEREMNTEAFF. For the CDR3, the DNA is TGTGCCAGCAGTGAACGGGAGATGAACACTGAAGCTTTCTTT.

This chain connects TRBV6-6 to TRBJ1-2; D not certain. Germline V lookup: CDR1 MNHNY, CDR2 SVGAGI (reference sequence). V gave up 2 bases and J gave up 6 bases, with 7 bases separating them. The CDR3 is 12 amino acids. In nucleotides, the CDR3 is TGTGCCAGCAGTTACCCCCCGGATGGCTACACCTTC. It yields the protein CASSYPPDGYTF.